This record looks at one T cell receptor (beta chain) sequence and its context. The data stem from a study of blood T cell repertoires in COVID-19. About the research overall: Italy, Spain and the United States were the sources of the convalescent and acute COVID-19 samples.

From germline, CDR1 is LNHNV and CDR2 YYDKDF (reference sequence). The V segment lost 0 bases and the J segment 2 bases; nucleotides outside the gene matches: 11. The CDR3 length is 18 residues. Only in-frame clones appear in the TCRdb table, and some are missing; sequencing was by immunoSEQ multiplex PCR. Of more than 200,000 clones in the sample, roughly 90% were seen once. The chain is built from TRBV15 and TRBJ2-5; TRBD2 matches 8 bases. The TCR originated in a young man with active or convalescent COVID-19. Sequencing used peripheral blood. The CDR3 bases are TGTGCCACCAGCAGAGATCTTGGCGGGGGGACGATTCAAGAGACCCAGTACTTC. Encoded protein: CATSRDLGGGTIQETQYF.